Listed below are T cell receptor beta chains from one sample, sequenced in a study of glioma-infiltrating T cells after dendritic cell vaccination. Sequenced by immunoSEQ multiplex PCR; TCRdb stores in-frame clones only, minus some. The data hold over 80,000 clones, with 70% to 90% observed a single time. The sample in question was blood, obtained after dendritic cell vaccination. Receptor source: a human donor with glioblastoma. CDR3s include the opening cysteine and the closing phenylalanine or tryptophan. A D gene is named only where the DNA matches it firmly.

TRBJ2-6	TRBV5-4	NA	CASRELSGANVLTF
TRBJ1-5	TRBV4-2	TRBD1	CASSLGQGDQPQHF
TRBJ2-1	TRBV7-6	TRBD2	CASSLGLAVFNHNEQFF
TRBJ1-5	TRBV5-6	NA	CASSLGLRQANQPQHF
TRBJ2-1	TRBV7-2	TRBD2	CASSPYSGRNNEQFF
TRBJ2-5	TRBV29-1	TRBD2	CSVDLSGGETQYF
TRBJ1-1	TRBV18	NA	CASSPTSLAGLITEAFF
TRBJ2-2	TRBV9	NA	CASSPILMYRANTGELFF
TRBJ2-2	TRBV9	TRBD2	CASSANSGGNTGELFF
TRBJ1-4	TRBV29-1	NA	CSVEERSPTNEKLFF
TRBJ1-5	TRBV16	TRBD1	CASGYPGGQPQHF
TRBJ1-4	TRBV5-1	TRBD1	CASSLGDRPNEKLFF
TRBJ1-2	TRBV6-5	TRBD1	CASSYMDRPQGGYTF
TRBJ1-5	TRBV6-1	NA	CATSPRWNQPQHF
TRBJ2-1	TRBV5-1	NA	CASSLGGLGLDEQFF
TRBJ2-2	TRBV5-1	TRBD2	CASSSPGGRDLLNTGELFF
TRBJ1-3	TRBV25-1	NA	CASSEGGGNTIYF
TRBJ1-1	TRBV12-5	NA	CASGLVPGNTEAFF
TRBJ1-2	TRBV5-5	NA	CASSLEGGYNYGYTF
TRBJ1-5	TRBV6-1	NA	CASSDRGSSNQPQHF
TRBJ2-1	TRBV6-5	TRBD2	CASGIAGGSYNEQFF
TRBJ1-4	TRBV19	NA	CASSIWQGNEKLFF
TRBJ2-2	TRBV10-1	NA	CASSGGSANTGELFF
TRBJ2-2	TRBV6-6	NA	CASSYSRRSNTGELFF
TRBJ2-1	TRBV19	TRBD2	CASSGGGSYNEQFF
TRBJ1-5	TRBV10-3	TRBD1	CAISNRGTDSNQPQHF
TRBJ1-4	TRBV30	NA	CAWSTTAEKLFF
TRBJ1-4	TRBV5-4	NA	CASSFMGAPEKLFF
TRBJ1-2	TRBV5-1	TRBD1	CASSFGQAGDYGYTF
TRBJ1-1	TRBV27	NA	CASSFNRVPLNTEAFF
TRBJ1-1	TRBV10-3	TRBD1	CAITDRGIGEAFF